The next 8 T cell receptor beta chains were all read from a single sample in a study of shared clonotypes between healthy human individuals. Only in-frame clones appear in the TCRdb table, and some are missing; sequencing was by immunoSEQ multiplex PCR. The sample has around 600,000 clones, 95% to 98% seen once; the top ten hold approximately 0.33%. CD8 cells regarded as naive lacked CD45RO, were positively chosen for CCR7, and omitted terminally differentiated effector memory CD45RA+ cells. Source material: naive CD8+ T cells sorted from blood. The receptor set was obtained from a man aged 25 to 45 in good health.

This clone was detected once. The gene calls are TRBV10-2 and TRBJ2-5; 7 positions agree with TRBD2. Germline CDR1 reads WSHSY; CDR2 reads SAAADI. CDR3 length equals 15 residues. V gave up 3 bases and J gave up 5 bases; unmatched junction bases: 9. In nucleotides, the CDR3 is TGCGCCAGCAGTGACCCGGGACTATTTTCGGAGACCCAGTACTTC. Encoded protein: CASSDPGLFSETQYF.

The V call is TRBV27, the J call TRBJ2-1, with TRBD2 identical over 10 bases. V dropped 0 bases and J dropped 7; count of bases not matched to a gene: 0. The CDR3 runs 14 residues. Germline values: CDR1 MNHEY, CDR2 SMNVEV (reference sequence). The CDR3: CASSLSSGRNEQFF. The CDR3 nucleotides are TGTGCCAGCAGTTTATCTAGCGGGAGGAATGAGCAGTTCTTC.

The CDR3 sequence is CASSYSKGGRTEAFF. The DNA for the CDR3 is TGTGCCAGCAGTTACTCGAAGGGGGGTCGGACTGAAGCTTTCTTT. This chain connects TRBV6-5 to TRBJ1-1, with D maybe TRBD1 (6 bases). Looked up from germline, CDR1 is MNHEY and CDR2 is SVGAGI. The length of the CDR3 is 15 residues. Trimming left V 0 bases short and J 5 bases short, with 13 bases between.

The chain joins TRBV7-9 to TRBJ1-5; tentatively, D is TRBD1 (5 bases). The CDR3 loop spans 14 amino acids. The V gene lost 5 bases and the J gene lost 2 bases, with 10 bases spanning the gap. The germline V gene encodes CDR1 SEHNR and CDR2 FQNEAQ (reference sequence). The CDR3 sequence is CASSEGTGNQPQHF. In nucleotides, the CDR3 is TGTGCCAGCAGCGAAGGGACGGGCAATCAGCCCCAGCATTTT.

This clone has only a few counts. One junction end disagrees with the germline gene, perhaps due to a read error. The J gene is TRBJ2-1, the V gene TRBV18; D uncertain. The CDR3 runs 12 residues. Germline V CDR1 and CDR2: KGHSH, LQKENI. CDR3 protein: CASSPPFNGQFF. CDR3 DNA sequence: TGTGCCAGCTCACCACCGTTCAATGGGCAGTTCTTC.

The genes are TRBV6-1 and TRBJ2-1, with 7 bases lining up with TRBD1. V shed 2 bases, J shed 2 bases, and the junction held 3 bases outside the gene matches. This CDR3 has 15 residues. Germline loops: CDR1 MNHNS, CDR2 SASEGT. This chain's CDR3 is CASSERDRAYNEQFF. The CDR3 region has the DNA TGTGCCAGCAGTGAAAGGGACAGAGCCTACAATGAGCAGTTCTTC.

The CDR3 DNA reads as TGTGCCAGCGGACTCATTCACTCTAGCACAGATACGCAGTATTTT. This codes for CASGLIHSSTDTQYF. The chain employs TRBV27 and TRBJ2-3; D is perhaps TRBD2 (5 bases). Germline CDR1 is MNHEY and CDR2 is SMNVEV (reference sequence). The ends were cut back, 8 bases at V and 0 bases at J, with 15 bases in the middle. CDR3 length: 15 amino acids.

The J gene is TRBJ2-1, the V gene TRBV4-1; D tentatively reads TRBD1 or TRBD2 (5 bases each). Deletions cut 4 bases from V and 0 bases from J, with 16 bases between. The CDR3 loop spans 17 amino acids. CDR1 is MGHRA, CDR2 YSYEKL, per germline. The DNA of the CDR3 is TGCGCCAGCAGCCTTCCGCCCCGGGACGTCTCCTACAATGAGCAGTTCTTC. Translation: CASSLPPRDVSYNEQFF.